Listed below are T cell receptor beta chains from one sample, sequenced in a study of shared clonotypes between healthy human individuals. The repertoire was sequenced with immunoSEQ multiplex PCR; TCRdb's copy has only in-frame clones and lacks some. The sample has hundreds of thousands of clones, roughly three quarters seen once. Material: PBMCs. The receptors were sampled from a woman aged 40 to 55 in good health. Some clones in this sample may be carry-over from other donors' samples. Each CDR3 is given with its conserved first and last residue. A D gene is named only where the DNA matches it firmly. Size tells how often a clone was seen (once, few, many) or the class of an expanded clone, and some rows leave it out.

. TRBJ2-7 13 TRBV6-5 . TGTGCCAGCAGTTACCTGACTGACAGCGAGCAGTACTTC CASSYLTDSEQYF
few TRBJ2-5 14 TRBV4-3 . TGCGCCAGCAGCCAGTCCCTGTTAAGTGAGACCCAGTACTTC CASSQSLLSETQYF
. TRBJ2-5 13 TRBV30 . TGTGCCTGGAGCGCTAGAGGAGGGGGGACCCAGTACTTC CAWSARGGGTQYF
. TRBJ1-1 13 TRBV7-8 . TGTGCCAGCAGCTTAGAGCTGAACACTGAAGCTTTCTTT CASSLELNTEAFF
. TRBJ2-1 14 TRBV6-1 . TGTGCCAGCAGTGTAACCAGCGGGTACAATGAGCAGTTCTTC CASSVTSGYNEQFF
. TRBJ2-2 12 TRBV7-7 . TGTGCTAGCCATTCAGACACCGGGGAGCTGTTTTTT CASHSDTGELFF
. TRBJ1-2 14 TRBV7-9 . TGTGCCAGCAGCCTGGGGGGGGGACCCTATGGCTACACCTTC CASSLGGGPYGYTF
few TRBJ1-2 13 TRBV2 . TGTGCCAGCAGTGATCGGGGGTTCTATGGCTACACCTTC CASSDRGFYGYTF
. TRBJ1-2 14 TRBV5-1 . TGCGCCAGCAGCTCCTCCGGGACAAGCTATGGCTACACCTTC CASSSSGTSYGYTF
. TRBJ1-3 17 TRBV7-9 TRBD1 TGTGCCAGCAGCACACTACAGGGGCTCGGCCTTGGAAACACCATATATTTT CASSTLQGLGLGNTIYF
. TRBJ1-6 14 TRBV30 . TGTGCCTGGAGCGCCGGGGGCAATAATTCACCCCTCCACTTT CAWSAGGNNSPLHF
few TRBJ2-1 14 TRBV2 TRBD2 TGTGCCAGCAGTGGACTAGCGTGGTACAATGAGCAGTTCTTC CASSGLAWYNEQFF
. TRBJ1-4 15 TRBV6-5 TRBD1 TGTGCCAGCAGTATACCGGGACAGTCAAATGAAAAACTGTTTTTT CASSIPGQSNEKLFF
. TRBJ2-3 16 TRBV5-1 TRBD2 TGCGCCAGCATATCCGGGACTAGCGGGAGGTCAGATACGCAGTATTTT CASISGTSGRSDTQYF
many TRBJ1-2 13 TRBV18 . TGTGCCAGCTCGCCTGGACAGATCTATGGCTACACCTTC CASSPGQIYGYTF
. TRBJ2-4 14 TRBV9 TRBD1 TGTGCCAGCAGCGATACAGGGGGCCGGGACATTCAGTACTTC CASSDTGGRDIQYF
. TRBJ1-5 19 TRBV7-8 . TGTGCCAGCAGCTTAGACCGCGCCGGGGGCGAAGGGCTGTTTCAGCCCCAGCATTTT CASSLDRAGGEGLFQPQHF
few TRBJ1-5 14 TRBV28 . TGTGCCAGCAGTCCGGGCCAAGCTCGTCAGCCCCAGCATTTT CASSPGQARQPQHF
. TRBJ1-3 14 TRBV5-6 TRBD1 TGTGCCAGCAGCTTTTCAGGGGGCGGAAACACCATATATTTT CASSFSGGGNTIYF
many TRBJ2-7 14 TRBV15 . TGTGCCACCAGCAGCGGTCGAGGAGTTCGCGAGCAGTACTTC CATSSGRGVREQYF
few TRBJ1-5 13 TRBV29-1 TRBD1 TGCAGCGCCCGGACAGGGGGCCGGCAGCCCCAGCATTTT CSARTGGRQPQHF
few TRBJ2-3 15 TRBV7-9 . TGTGCCAGCAGCCGTGGGAGTCCGGGGACAGATACGCAGTATTTT CASSRGSPGTDTQYF
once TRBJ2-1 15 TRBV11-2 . TGTGCCAGCAGCTTAGAATGGGAGAGGGTAAATGAGCAGTTCTTC CASSLEWERVNEQFF
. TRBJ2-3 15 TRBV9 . TGTGCCAGCAGCGTAGAGGGAAGGACCACAGATACGCAGTATTTT CASSVEGRTTDTQYF
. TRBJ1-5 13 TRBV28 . TGTGCCAGCAGTGGGGGCGCCAATCAGCCCCAGCATTTT CASSGGANQPQHF
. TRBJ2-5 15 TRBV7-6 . TGTGCCAGCAGCCCCGCCGGGACCAGACAAGAGACCCAGTACTTC CASSPAGTRQETQYF
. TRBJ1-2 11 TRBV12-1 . TGTGCCAGGGATTGGGCGTATGGCTACACCTTC CARDWAYGYTF
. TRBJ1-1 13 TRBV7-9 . TGTGCCAGCAGCTTAGTTGGGGGTGCTGAAGCTTTCTTT CASSLVGGAEAFF
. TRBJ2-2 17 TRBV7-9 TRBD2 TGTGCCAGCAGCACCGGACTAGCGGGGATAAACACCGGGGAGCTGTTTTTT CASSTGLAGINTGELFF
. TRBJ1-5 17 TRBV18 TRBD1 TGTGCCAGCTCACCCAGGGACAGTGAAAAATGCAATCAGCCCCAGCATTTT CASSPRDSEKCNQPQHF
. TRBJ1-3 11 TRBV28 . TGTGCCAGCGTTGGGGGGCACACCATATATTTT CASVGGHTIYF
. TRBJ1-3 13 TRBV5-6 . TGTGCCAGCAGCTACAGGGTTGGAAACACCATATATTTT CASSYRVGNTIYF
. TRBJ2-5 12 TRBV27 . TGTGCCAGCAGTTACGATGGAGAGACCCAGTACTTC CASSYDGETQYF
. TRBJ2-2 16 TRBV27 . TGTGCCAGCACCGTAGGTAGGACGGGTAACACCGGGGAGCTGTTTTTT CASTVGRTGNTGELFF
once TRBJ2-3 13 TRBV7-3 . TGTGCCAGCAGCTTAGTGCCCCGGGATACGCAGTATTTT CASSLVPRDTQYF
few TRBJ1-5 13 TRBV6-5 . TGTGCCAGCAGTTCCAGGAGGAATCAGCCCCAGCATTTT CASSSRRNQPQHF
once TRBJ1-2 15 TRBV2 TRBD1 TGTGCCAGCAGCTTAGGACAGGGGGCGCACTATGGCTACACCTTC CASSLGQGAHYGYTF
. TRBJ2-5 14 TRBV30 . TGTGCCTGGAGAAGAGGGGTGTACCAAGAGACCCAGTACTTC CAWRRGVYQETQYF
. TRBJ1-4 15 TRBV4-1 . TGCGCCAGCAGCCAGAACACGAAGAATAATGAAAAACTGTTTTTT CASSQNTKNNEKLFF
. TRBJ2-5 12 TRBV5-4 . TGTGCCAGCAGCTTGGGGAGGGGGACCCAGTACTTC CASSLGRGTQYF
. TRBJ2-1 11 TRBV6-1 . TGTGCCAGCAGGACCGGGAATGAGCAGTTCTTC CASRTGNEQFF
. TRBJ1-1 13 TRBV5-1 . TGCGCCAGCAGCACGGGACAACGCACTGAAGCTTTCTTT CASSTGQRTEAFF
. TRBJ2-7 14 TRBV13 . TGTGCCAGCAGCTTAGGGGGTCCATCCTACGAGCAGTACTTC CASSLGGPSYEQYF
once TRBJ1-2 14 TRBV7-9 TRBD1 TGTGCCAGCAACGACAGGGGCCTTGGCTATGGCTACACCTTC CASNDRGLGYGYTF
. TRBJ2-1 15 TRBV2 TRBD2 TGTGCCAGCACCTCCGGGACTACCTCTTTCGATGAGCAGTTCTTC CASTSGTTSFDEQFF